Presented here are 27 T cell receptor beta chains from one specimen sequenced in a study of blood T cell repertoires in COVID-19. Measured with immunoSEQ multiplex PCR; TCRdb has only the in-frame clones, and not every one. Among around 300,000 clones, roughly 90% were seen once, and the ten largest hold roughly 1.1%. What was sequenced was PBMCs or T cells enriched from blood (not recorded which). Source of these receptors: a woman in her thirties who had recovered from COVID-19.

The genes are TRBV28 and TRBJ2-1; 12 positions agree with TRBD2. From germline, CDR1 is MDHEN and CDR2 SYDVKM. The V gene end was trimmed by 6 bases and the J gene end by 6 bases; junction bases not matched to a gene: 6. This CDR3 has 15 amino acids. CDR3 DNA: TGTGCCAGCAGAAACCTAGCGGGAGGGCCCAATGAGCAGTTCTTC. Translation gives CASRNLAGGPNEQFF.

This chain uses TRBV28 with TRBJ1-2; tentative D call: TRBD1 (5 bases). CDR1 and CDR2 from the germline V gene are MDHEN and SYDVKM. The CDR3 is 15 residues long. Trimming pared 6 bases from V and 8 bases from J, leaving 22 bases between. As DNA, the CDR3 is TGTGCCAGCAGCCCTCCGGGACTTATATTCTGGGGCTACACCTTC. As protein: CASSPPGLIFWGYTF.

The rearrangement links TRBV25-1 to TRBJ1-2; possible D gene TRBD1, 6 bases. There are 11 residues in the CDR3. Germline loops: CDR1 MGHDK, CDR2 SYGVNS. V shed 9 bases and J shed 8 bases, with 13 bases lying between them. CDR3 in amino acids: CASNQGWGYTF. The CDR3 DNA reads as TGTGCCAGTAACCAGGGGTGGGGCTACACCTTC.

The chain couples TRBV4-3 to TRBJ1-2; TRBD1 matches at 8 bases. Germline CDR1 LGHNA, CDR2 YSLEER. The V segment lost 2 bases and the J segment 8 bases; nucleotides outside the gene matches: 7. CDR3 size: 14 residues. The DNA for the CDR3 is TGCGCCAGCAGCCAAACGACAGGGGTCTTCGGCTACACCTTC. Amino acids: CASSQTTGVFGYTF.

The chain combines TRBV10-3 with TRBJ2-1; 11 nucleotides agree with TRBD2. Trimming at V came to 3 bases and at J to 6 bases, leaving 4 bases not matched to a gene. CDR1 and CDR2 from the germline V gene are ENHRY and SYGVKD. This CDR3 is built from 15 residues. CDR3 bases: TGTGCCATCAGTGAAACCGGGACTAGCGGCAATGAGCAGTTCTTC. Translating gives CAISETGTSGNEQFF.

The chain combines TRBV10-1 with TRBJ2-3; 10 bases agree with TRBD2. Germline trimming cut 2 bases from V and 0 bases from J; bases unmatched to any gene: 5. There are 17 residues in the CDR3. Germline lookup yields CDR1 WNHNN and CDR2 SYGVQD (reference sequence). The CDR3 nucleotides are TGCGCCAGCAGTGAGCTGACTAGCGGGCCCAGCACAGATACGCAGTATTTT. Translation gives CASSELTSGPSTDTQYF.

CDR3 coding DNA: TGTGCCAGCAATCTGGCAGGGGATGGGTACGAGCAGTACTTC. Its translation: CASNLAGDGYEQYF. The chain couples TRBV28 to TRBJ2-7; possibly TRBD1 for D (6 bases). Germline V gene lookup returns CDR1 MDHEN and CDR2 SYDVKM. Trimming took 7 bases from V and 4 from J, leaving 17 bases between them. The CDR3 totals 14 residues.

This clone appeared a single time. This chain joins TRBV19 and TRBJ1-2; TRBD1 aligns across 10 bases. J was trimmed by 7 bases and V by 3 bases; bases with no gene match: 5. The length of the CDR3 is 14 residues. Germline V lookup: CDR1 LNHDA, CDR2 SQIVND (reference sequence). This chain's CDR3 is CASSISGTGVGYTF. CDR3 DNA: TGTGCCAGTAGTATTTCCGGGACAGGGGTTGGCTACACCTTC.

The chain joins TRBV27 to TRBJ1-4, with 8 bases matching TRBD1. Germline CDR1 is MNHEY and CDR2 is SMNVEV (reference sequence). CDR3 length: 15 residues. J lost 4 bases, V lost 5 bases, and 6 bases had no gene match. The CDR3 DNA sequence: TGTGCCAGCAGTCCGGGACAGGTAGTTAATGAAAAACTGTTTTTT. Translating gives CASSPGQVVNEKLFF.

The chain joins TRBV4-3 to TRBJ1-1, with 8 nucleotides matching TRBD1. Trimming cost V 3 bases and J 3 bases; bases outside gene matches: 0. CDR1 and CDR2 (germline): LGHNA, YSLEER. The CDR3 totals 13 residues. CDR3 DNA sequence: TGCGCCAGCAGCCAGGACAGGGACACTGAAGCTTTCTTT. Its translation is CASSQDRDTEAFF.

CDR3 sequence (DNA): TGTGCCAGCAGGGAGGGGGCCAACACCGGGGAGCTGTTTTTT. Its translation: CASREGANTGELFF. The chain joins TRBV13 to TRBJ2-2; TRBD1 might be the D (7 bases). Trimming shortened V by 6 bases and J by 2 bases, and 10 bases separated the two germline ends. This CDR3 has 14 residues. Germline loops: CDR1 PRHDT, CDR2 FYEKMQ (reference sequence).

This chain joins TRBV13 and TRBJ2-7, with 7 bases matching TRBD1. Unmatched junction bases numbered 4, after V lost 4 bases and J lost 7 bases. This CDR3 is 12 amino acids long. Germline V gene data show CDR1 as PRHDT and CDR2 as FYEKMQ (reference sequence). CDR3 region: CASSSTGREQYF. The CDR3, as DNA: TGTGCCAGCAGCTCGACAGGGCGGGAGCAGTACTTC.

This chain connects TRBV10-1 to TRBJ2-1; 7 bases agree with TRBD2. This CDR3 has 13 amino acids. J lost 10 bases, V lost 4 bases, and 7 bases had no gene match. Germline CDR1 WNHNN, CDR2 SYGVQD (reference sequence). The CDR3 coding sequence is TGCGCCAGCAGTGGGGAGCGGGATTGGGAGCAGTTCTTC. Its protein product is CASSGERDWEQFF.

The genes are TRBV7-6 and TRBJ1-3; TRBD1 matches at 8 bases. The CDR3 consists of 14 residues. Germline trimming cut 5 bases from V and 3 bases from J; bases unmatched to any gene: 3. Germline assignment: CDR1 SGHVS and CDR2 FNYEAQ. The CDR3 coding sequence is TGTGCCAGCAGCCCGACAGGGGTTGGAAACACCATATATTTT. Amino acid sequence: CASSPTGVGNTIYF.

J is TRBJ2-1 and V is TRBV19; D gene ambiguous. Trimming shortened V by 3 bases and J by 7 bases, and 7 bases separated the two germline ends. The CDR3 runs 12 residues. Germline V gene data show CDR1 as LNHDA and CDR2 as SQIVND (reference sequence). The CDR3: CASSITSNEQFF. CDR3 nucleotide sequence: TGTGCCAGTAGTATTACGAGTAATGAGCAGTTCTTC.

The chain employs TRBV27 and TRBJ1-2; TRBD1 aligns across 7 bases. V shed 4 bases and J 8 bases; nucleotides not matched to a gene: 19. Per the germline V gene, CDR1 is MNHEY and CDR2 is SMNVEV (reference sequence). This CDR3 contains 17 residues. In DNA form, the CDR3 reads TGTGCCAGCAGTTCATGGACAGGCCCTTTTCCATCGGGGGGCTACACCTTC. Amino acids: CASSSWTGPFPSGGYTF.

The chain couples TRBV10-1 to TRBJ1-1; a possible D gene is TRBD1 (5 bases). Trimming shortened V by 2 bases and J by 0 bases, and 10 bases separated the two germline ends. The CDR3 loop spans 15 amino acids. The germline V gene has CDR1 WNHNN and CDR2 SYGVQD (reference sequence). CDR3 sequence reads: CASSERGFMNTEAFF. The CDR3, as DNA: TGCGCCAGCAGTGAGCGGGGGTTTATGAACACTGAAGCTTTCTTT.

V usage is TRBV7-9 and J usage is TRBJ1-4, with 7 bases lining up with TRBD1. Germline CDR1 reads SEHNR; CDR2 reads FQNEAQ (reference sequence). This CDR3 has 16 amino acids. After removal of 4 bases from V and 3 bases from J, the junction contained 8 bases not matched to a gene. The CDR3 bases are TGTGCCAGCAGCTCACATAGGGGACAGTCTAATGAAAAACTGTTTTTT. Translation gives CASSSHRGQSNEKLFF.

V gene TRBV10-1 combines with J gene TRBJ2-3; TRBD1 matches at 7 bases. The J segment lost 11 bases and the V segment lost 0 bases, leaving 2 bases of the junction unmatched. CDR1 is WNHNN and CDR2 is SYGVQD in the germline V gene (reference sequence). The CDR3 sequence is 12 residues long. In DNA form, the CDR3 reads TGCGCCAGCAGTGAGTCAGGGGACAGGCAGTATTTT. Its translation is CASSESGDRQYF.

The chain couples TRBV2 to TRBJ2-2; tentatively, D is TRBD2 (5 bases). Per germline, CDR1 SNHLY and CDR2 FYNNEI. Trimming removed 1 base at V and 5 bases at J, with 11 bases between. The CDR3 is 15 residues long. The CDR3 bases are TGTGCCAGCAGTGAAGGGAATTGGGAGACCGGGGAGCTGTTTTTT. It is translated as CASSEGNWETGELFF.

The rearrangement uses TRBV27 and TRBJ2-7; 13 nucleotides agree with TRBD2. The ends lost 2 bases at V and 4 bases at J; junction bases unmatched: 5. CDR1 MNHEY and CDR2 SMNVEV come from the germline V gene (reference sequence). This CDR3 spans 16 amino acids. This CDR3 reads CASSLKGTSGIYEQYF. The CDR3 bases are TGTGCCAGCAGTTTAAAAGGGACTAGCGGGATATACGAGCAGTACTTC.

This chain joins TRBV7-9 and TRBJ1-1, with D possibly being TRBD1 (6 bases). The CDR3 loop spans 16 amino acids. Germline V gives CDR1 SEHNR, CDR2 FQNEAQ (reference sequence). Trimming left V 3 bases short and J 3 bases short, with 17 bases between. For the CDR3, the DNA is TGTGCCAGCAGCTTGGGATTGTACAGGGAACACACTGAAGCTTTCTTT. It yields the protein CASSLGLYREHTEAFF. Based on the CDR3 plus reference TRBV7-9 and TRBJ1-1, the full variable domain is DTGVSQNPRHKITKRGQNVTFRCDPISEHNRLYWYRQTLGQGPEFLTYFQNEAQLEKSRLLSDRFSAERPKGSFSTLEIQRTEQGDSAMYLCASSLGLYREHTEAFFGQGTRLTVV.

The rearrangement uses TRBV30 and TRBJ2-7; 9 nucleotides line up with TRBD2. Germline loops: CDR1 GTSNPN, CDR2 SVGIG (reference sequence). This CDR3 comprises 15 residues. Losses at the gene ends were 0 bases for V and 2 bases for J; bases not matched to a gene: 5. The CDR3 region is CAWSVGLAGTYEQYF. The CDR3 region has the DNA TGTGCCTGGAGTGTTGGCCTAGCGGGGACCTACGAGCAGTACTTC. The full variable domain, with the rest looked up from reference TRBV30 and TRBJ2-7, is SQTIHQWPATLVQPVGSPLSLECTVEGTSNPNLYWYRQAAGRGLQLLFYSVGIGQISSEVPQNLSASRPQDRQFILSSKKLLLSDSGFYLCAWSVGLAGTYEQYFGPGTRLTVT.

V and J are TRBV3-1 (or the pseudogene TRBV3-2) and TRBJ1-1; a weak D match, TRBD1 (6 bases). The CDR3 sequence is 17 residues long. CDR1 and CDR2 from the germline V gene are LGHDT and YNNKEL (reference sequence). V lost 1 base and J lost 3, with 18 bases in between. CDR3 amino acids: CASSQVFPGRGYTEAFF. For the CDR3, the DNA is TGTGCCAGCAGCCAAGTGTTCCCAGGGAGGGGGTACACTGAAGCTTTCTTT.

The chain combines TRBV30 with TRBJ2-5; D not certain. Germline CDR1 GTSNPN, CDR2 SVGIG (reference sequence). Trimming shortened V by 4 bases and J by 0 bases, and 6 bases separated the two germline ends. This CDR3 region has 12 residues. CDR3 region: CAWIADQETQYF. In DNA form, the CDR3 reads TGTGCCTGGATTGCAGACCAAGAGACCCAGTACTTC.

The CDR3 loop is CASSISGGGREKLFF. In DNA form, the CDR3 reads TGTGCCAGCAGCATTTCAGGAGGAGGTCGAGAAAAACTGTTTTTT. The chain couples TRBV28 to TRBJ1-4, with D hard to call. The CDR3 length is 15 residues. The V and J ends lost 6 bases and 8 bases respectively, with 19 bases between them. Germline lookup yields CDR1 MDHEN and CDR2 SYDVKM.

The rearrangement links TRBV6-1 to TRBJ2-5; a weak D match, TRBD2 (5 bases). Germline loops: CDR1 MNHNS, CDR2 SASEGT. There are 13 residues in the CDR3. Deletions cut 2 bases from V and 10 bases from J, with 14 bases between. The CDR3 DNA is TGTGCCAGCAGTGAATTGAGGACTGATCTCCAGTACTTC. Translation: CASSELRTDLQYF.